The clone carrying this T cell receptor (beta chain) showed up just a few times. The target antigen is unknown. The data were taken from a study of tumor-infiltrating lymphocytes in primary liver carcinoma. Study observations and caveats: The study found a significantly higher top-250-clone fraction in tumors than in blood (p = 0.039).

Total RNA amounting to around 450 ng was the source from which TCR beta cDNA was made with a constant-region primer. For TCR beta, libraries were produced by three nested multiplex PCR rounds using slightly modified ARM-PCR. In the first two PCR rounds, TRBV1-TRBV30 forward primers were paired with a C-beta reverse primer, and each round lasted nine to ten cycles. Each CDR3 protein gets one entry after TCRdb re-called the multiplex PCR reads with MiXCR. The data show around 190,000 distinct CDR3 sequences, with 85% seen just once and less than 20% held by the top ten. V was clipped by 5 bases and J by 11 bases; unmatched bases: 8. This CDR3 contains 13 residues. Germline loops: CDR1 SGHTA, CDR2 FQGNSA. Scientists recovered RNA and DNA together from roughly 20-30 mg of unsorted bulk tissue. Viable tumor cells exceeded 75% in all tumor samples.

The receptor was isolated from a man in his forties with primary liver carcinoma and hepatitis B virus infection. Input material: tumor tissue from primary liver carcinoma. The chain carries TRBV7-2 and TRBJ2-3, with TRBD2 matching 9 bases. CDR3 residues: CASSPRTSVKQYF. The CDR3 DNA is TGTGCCAGCAGCCCGCGGACTAGCGTCAAGCAGTATTTT.